The 30 T cell receptor beta chains below were found in one sample sequenced in a study of cytomegalovirus exposure and HLA in healthy donors (dated 2017 in TCRdb). Library method: the immunoSEQ multiplex PCR assay. For the multiplex PCR, a mixture combining 60 forward primers for TCR Vbeta segments and 13 reverse primers for TCR Jbeta segments was used. TCRdb stores this immuneACCESS table with in-frame sequences only. Part of the clones is absent; in the studies checked, under half of the shortfall reflects unresolved V genes, and no reason is known for the rest. Present in this sample are about 120,000 clones, 60% to 85% of which were seen just once. The ten largest clones capture 3.3% of the sample. The sample comprised PBMCs. The receptor set was obtained from a woman aged 30 to 39 in good health and CMV-seropositive.

The rearrangement uses TRBV7-2 and TRBJ2-5, with a tentative D call TRBD2 (5 bases). This CDR3 is built from 14 residues. Germline V gene lookup returns CDR1 SGHTA and CDR2 FQGNSA. The germline V and J ends were trimmed by 2 bases and 5 bases, with 12 bases remaining between them. The CDR3 DNA is TGTGCCAGCAGCTTAAGTCCTAGCTACGAGACCCAGTACTTC. It specifies CASSLSPSYETQYF.

This clone was detected only a few times. The rearrangement joins TRBV2 to TRBJ2-7, with D tentatively TRBD2 (6 bases). CDR3 length equals 12 residues. Trimming stripped 4 bases from V and 7 bases from J, with 11 bases between. Germline V gene sequence: CDR1 SNHLY, CDR2 FYNNEI. The CDR3 DNA sequence: TGTGCCAGCAGTGTGGCTGGAGGGGAGCAGTACTTC. Amino acid sequence: CASSVAGGEQYF.

This sequence joins TRBV28 and TRBJ1-2, with TRBD1 as a possible D gene (6 bases). CDR1 MDHEN and CDR2 SYDVKM come from the germline V gene. The ends were cut back, 3 bases at V and 0 bases at J, with 11 bases in the middle. The CDR3 covers 15 residues. CDR3 in DNA: TGTGCCAGCAGTTTCCCCAGGGGTTCTAACTATGGCTACACCTTC. Translated, it gives CASSFPRGSNYGYTF.

V usage is TRBV7-2 and J usage is TRBJ1-2; D gene ambiguous. Trimming removed 2 bases at V and 8 bases at J, with 6 bases between. This CDR3 has 11 residues. Germline CDR1 reads SGHTA; CDR2 reads FQGNSA. The CDR3 here is CASSLYMGYTF. The CDR3 nucleotides are TGTGCCAGCAGCTTATATATGGGCTACACCTTC.

The chain has TRBV11-2 and TRBJ1-6, with D unresolved. V was clipped by 1 base and J by 5 bases, with 6 bases between them. There are 14 residues in the CDR3. CDR1 is SGHAT and CDR2 is FQNNGV in the germline V gene. This CDR3 is CASSLGSHNSPLHF. The DNA for the CDR3 is TGTGCCAGCAGCTTAGGGAGCCATAATTCACCCCTCCACTTT.

V usage is TRBV5-4 and J usage is TRBJ2-3; 7 bases align to TRBD1. CDR3 length: 13 residues. Germline V gene sequence: CDR1 SGHNT, CDR2 YYREEE (reference sequence). V shed 5 bases, J shed 7 bases, and the junction held 7 bases outside the gene matches. CDR3 coding DNA: TGTGCCAGCAGGGGGGACAGCCCTAATACGCAGTATTTT. Translation: CASRGDSPNTQYF.

The chain couples TRBV11-2 to TRBJ2-1; D is uncertain. Per the germline V gene, CDR1 is SGHAT and CDR2 is FQNNGV. The CDR3 has 12 amino acids. Trimming took off 7 bases at V and 5 bases at J, with 9 bases between the two ends. The CDR3 DNA is TGTGCCAGCACCCACCGGGACAATGAGCAGTTCTTC. Protein: CASTHRDNEQFF. The full variable domain, completed using reference TRBV11-2 and TRBJ2-1, is EAGVAQSPRYKIIEKRQSVAFWCNPISGHATLYWYQQILGQGPKLLIQFQNNGVVDDSQLPKDRFSAERLKGVDSTLKIQPAKLEDSAVYLCASTHRDNEQFFGPGTRLTVL.

This rearrangement joins TRBV4-2 to TRBJ1-1, with D possibly being TRBD1 (6 bases). V lost 0 bases and J lost 4, with 18 bases in between. This CDR3 is 17 amino acids long. CDR1 is LGHNA and CDR2 is YNFKEQ in the germline V gene. DNA for the CDR3: TGTGCCAGCAGCCAAGATTCCACAGGGAAATGGGGCACTGAAGCTTTCTTT. This translates into CASSQDSTGKWGTEAFF.

This clone has a handful of counts. This chain links TRBV28 with TRBJ1-1; D possibly corresponds to TRBD1 (6 bases). Germline CDR1 MDHEN, CDR2 SYDVKM. This CDR3 region has 12 residues. V dropped 11 bases and J dropped 0 bases, with 10 bases sitting between them. The CDR3 DNA reads as TGTGCCGGAGGACAGATGAACACTGAAGCTTTCTTT. Translated, it gives CAGGQMNTEAFF. Full variable domain (remainder filled in from reference TRBV28 and TRBJ1-1): DVKVTQSSRYLVKRTGEKVFLECVQDMDHENMFWYRQDPGLGLRLIYFSYDVKMKEKGDIPEGYSVSREKKERFSLILESASTNQTSMYLCAGGQMNTEAFFGQGTRLTVV.

The V and J genes are TRBV6-1 and TRBJ1-2; a weak D match, TRBD1 (6 bases). This CDR3 is built from 12 residues. Germline V lookup: CDR1 MNHNS, CDR2 SASEGT. V dropped 8 bases and J dropped 4 bases, with 11 bases sitting between them. The CDR3 nucleotides are TGTGCCAGCCACAGGGATCTCTATGGCTACACCTTC. Translating it yields CASHRDLYGYTF.

The chain couples TRBV2 to TRBJ2-5; TRBD1 agrees at 8 bases. The CDR3 is 15 residues long. The germline V gene encodes CDR1 SNHLY and CDR2 FYNNEI. After removal of 6 bases from V and 4 bases from J, the junction contained 10 bases not matched to a gene. The CDR3 reads CASRPTGVWGETQYF. CDR3 coding DNA: TGTGCCAGCAGACCGACAGGGGTGTGGGGAGAGACCCAGTACTTC.

The V gene is TRBV7-9, the J gene TRBJ1-2; a possible D gene is TRBD1 (6 bases). The V end was cut by 5 bases, the J end by 2 bases, with 12 bases between. This CDR3 comprises 14 residues. Germline V lookup: CDR1 SEHNR, CDR2 FQNEAQ (reference sequence). The chain's CDR3 is CASSPPGGNYGYTF. CDR3 nucleotides: TGTGCCAGCAGCCCTCCGGGGGGCAACTATGGCTACACCTTC.

The J gene is TRBJ2-2, the V gene TRBV9; the D is unclear. The CDR3 loop spans 12 amino acids. V lost 3 bases, J lost 7 bases, and 7 bases lay in between. Germline V gene data show CDR1 as SGDLS and CDR2 as YYNGEE. The CDR3 region is CASSEQSGELFF. Here the CDR3 DNA reads TGTGCCAGCAGCGAACAGAGCGGGGAGCTGTTTTTT.

The chain recombines TRBV19 with TRBJ2-7, with 7 bases identical to TRBD2. CDR1 and CDR2 from the germline V gene are LNHDA and SQIVND (reference sequence). The CDR3 covers 13 residues. With 5 bases clipped from V and 3 bases from J, the junction kept 4 bases outside the gene matches. The CDR3 DNA reads TGTGCCAGTAGTTTTTCGGGGGGCTACGAGCAGTACTTC. Translation gives CASSFSGGYEQYF.

For this clone: Other DNA sequences of this sample code for an identical CDR3. The gene calls are TRBV5-1 and TRBJ1-1; D is ambiguous. The germline V gene has CDR1 SGHRS and CDR2 YFSETQ. Deletions cut 0 bases from V and 1 base from J, with 7 bases between. This CDR3 is 14 amino acids long. This CDR3 reads CASSLVGGNTEAFF. The DNA for the CDR3 is TGCGCCAGCAGCTTGGTGGGAGGGAACACTGAAGCTTTCTTT.

In regard to this clone: One end of the junction fails to match germline, which may point to a read error. V usage is TRBV7-9 and J usage is TRBJ2-3; tentative D call: TRBD2 (6 bases). CDR3 length equals 16 residues. In germline, CDR1 is SEHNR, CDR2 FQNEAQ (reference sequence). CDR3 bases: TGTTCCAGCAGCCCCTGGACGGCGGGATACACAGATACGCAGTATTTT. Translation gives CSSSPWTAGYTDTQYF.

V usage is TRBV6-5 and J usage is TRBJ2-7; 8 nucleotides align to TRBD2. V was pared by 8 bases and J by 2 bases, with 5 bases of the junction left unmatched. This CDR3 is built from 13 residues. Germline CDR1 is MNHEY and CDR2 is SVGAGI. CDR3 coding DNA: TGTGCCAGCGGCCCCGGGGGGGCCTACGAGCAGTACTTC. This translates into CASGPGGAYEQYF.

This clone is a singleton in its sample. This chain links TRBV28 with TRBJ2-3; tentative D call: TRBD2 (5 bases). The length of the CDR3 is 14 residues. Germline V gives CDR1 MDHEN, CDR2 SYDVKM. Trimming shortened V by 3 bases and J by 8 bases, and 15 bases separated the two germline ends. CDR3 DNA: TGTGCCAGCAGTTTTCCGCGGACTCCGGCTACGCAGTATTTT. It is translated as CASSFPRTPATQYF.

CDR3 residues: CASSPPGQSSTGELFF. In nucleotides, the CDR3 is TGTGCCAGCAGCCCCCCGGGACAGTCCTCCACCGGGGAGCTGTTTTTT. The rearrangement links TRBV5-4 to TRBJ2-2; 7 nucleotides match TRBD1. The CDR3 runs 16 residues. Germline V gene lookup returns CDR1 SGHNT and CDR2 YYREEE (reference sequence). Unmatched junction bases numbered 10, after V lost 4 bases and J lost 4 bases.

To note about this clone: One end of the junction varies from germline; a read error may be responsible. The chain is built from TRBV4-1 and TRBJ1-1, with TRBD1 matching over 7 bases. CDR3 size: 15 residues. The germline V gene has CDR1 MGHRA and CDR2 YSYEKL. CDR3: CASSQPGQANAEAFF. The DNA of the CDR3 is TGCGCCAGCAGCCAACCCGGACAGGCGAACGCTGAAGCTTTCTTT.

The V call is TRBV4-1, the J call TRBJ1-1; D is possibly TRBD1 (5 bases). Germline V gene lookup returns CDR1 MGHRA and CDR2 YSYEKL. The CDR3 has 15 residues. The V end was cut by 3 bases, the J end by 0 bases, with 11 bases between. CDR3 in amino acids: CASSQTVFMNTEAFF. CDR3 nucleotides: TGCGCCAGCAGCCAGACAGTCTTCATGAACACTGAAGCTTTCTTT.

The chain is built from TRBV7-2 and TRBJ1-2; D call uncertain. V shed 5 bases and J shed 2 bases, with 9 bases lying between them. There are 13 residues in the CDR3. Germline assignment: CDR1 SGHTA and CDR2 FQGNSA. This chain's CDR3 is CASSPQPNYGYTF. Written as DNA, the CDR3 is TGTGCCAGCAGCCCACAGCCCAACTATGGCTACACCTTC. The whole variable domain, filled in from reference TRBV7-2 and TRBJ1-2, reads GAGVSQSPSNKVTEKGKDVELRCDPISGHTALYWYRQSLGQGLEFLIYFQGNSAPDKSGLPSDRFSAERTGGSVSTLTIQRTQQEDSAVYLCASSPQPNYGYTFGSGTRLTVV.

This clone was seen only a few times. The gene calls are TRBV19 and TRBJ2-1, with 7 bases matching TRBD1. The V and J ends lost 4 bases and 4 bases, in that order; junction bases with no gene match: 4. The CDR3 has 14 residues. The germline V gene has CDR1 LNHDA and CDR2 SQIVND (reference sequence). The CDR3 here is CASSSGQDYNEQFF. In DNA, the CDR3 is TGTGCCAGTAGTAGTGGACAGGATTACAATGAGCAGTTCTTC.

The CDR3 coding sequence is TGTGCCAGCAGCTTGATTGGGGCTGGTGGCTATGGCTACACCTTC. This encodes CASSLIGAGGYGYTF. V is TRBV5-4 and J is TRBJ1-2; maybe TRBD1 (5 bases). This CDR3 comprises 15 residues. V lost 1 base, J lost 4 bases, and 14 bases lay in between. Looked up from germline, CDR1 is SGHNT and CDR2 is YYREEE (reference sequence).

This clone turned up a few times. This chain joins TRBV19 and TRBJ2-1; 8 bases are a match to TRBD2. The CDR3 totals 17 residues. J gave up 0 bases and V 11 bases, and 15 bases lay outside the gene matches. Germline-derived CDR1 and CDR2 are LNHDA and SQIVND (reference sequence). The CDR3 protein is CACGPAGAPSSYNEQFF. CDR3 sequence (DNA): TGTGCCTGTGGGCCAGCGGGGGCCCCGAGCTCCTACAATGAGCAGTTCTTC.

The chain uses TRBV7-8 and TRBJ2-7; 9 bases fit TRBD1. CDR1 is SGHVS, CDR2 FQNEAQ, per germline. This CDR3 contains 14 residues. Trimming cost V 3 bases and J 2 bases; bases outside gene matches: 2. The CDR3 DNA reads as TGTGCCAGCAGCTTCCGGGACAGGGCCTACGAGCAGTACTTC. This encodes CASSFRDRAYEQYF.

The rearrangement links TRBV7-6 to TRBJ2-7; perhaps TRBD1 as D (5 bases). Germline lookup yields CDR1 SGHVS and CDR2 FNYEAQ. The CDR3 contains 13 residues. With 5 bases removed from V and 3 bases from J, the gap between germline ends came to 11 bases. CDR3 residues: CASSPQTDYEQYF. CDR3 coding DNA: TGTGCCAGCAGCCCTCAGACAGACTACGAGCAGTACTTC.

The rearrangement uses TRBV7-9 and TRBJ1-1; 8 bases map to TRBD1. The V gene's germline CDR1 is SEHNR and CDR2 FQNEAQ (reference sequence). The CDR3 spans 17 residues. The ends lost 2 bases at V and 1 base at J; junction bases unmatched: 9. In DNA form, the CDR3 reads TGTGCCAGCAGCTTAAGGGGGAGGCAGGGGGCGAACACTGAAGCTTTCTTT. It codes for CASSLRGRQGANTEAFF.

The chain couples TRBV7-9 to TRBJ1-5; a weak D match, TRBD1 (5 bases). This CDR3 comprises 15 residues. V shed 2 bases and J shed 6 bases, with 14 bases lying between them. Germline-derived CDR1 and CDR2 are SEHNR and FQNEAQ (reference sequence). The CDR3 sequence is CASSLMGGVGQPQHF. Here the CDR3 DNA reads TGTGCCAGCAGCTTAATGGGGGGGGTGGGTCAGCCCCAGCATTTT.

The CDR3 bases are TGTGCCAGCTCACCAGACGGGGACAGGGGTTTTACCTTC. Protein: CASSPDGDRGFTF. The chain couples TRBV18 to TRBJ1-2; 10 nucleotides align to TRBD1. The junction had 8 bases not matched to a gene; V was cut back by 2 bases and J by 14 bases. This CDR3 spans 13 amino acids. Germline-derived CDR1 and CDR2 are KGHSH and LQKENI. Based on the CDR3 plus reference TRBV18 and TRBJ1-2, the full variable domain is NAGVMQNPRHLVRRRGQEARLRCSPMKGHSHVYWYRQLPEEGLKFMVYLQKENIIDESGMPKERFSAEFPKEGPSILRIQQVVRGDSAAYFCASSPDGDRGFTFGSGTRLTVV.